One sample yielded the 7 T cell receptor beta chains listed below, sequenced in a study of cytomegalovirus exposure and HLA in healthy donors. The PCR made use of 60 Vbeta and 13 Jbeta primers. This table comes from immunoSEQ multiplex PCR, and its TCRdb copy is limited to in-frame clones, with some not included. The data contain 50,000 to 70,000 clones, 62% of them singletons. What was sequenced was PBMCs. The receptor source for this set is a man aged 30 to 39 in good health and CMV-seronegative.

In its sample, this clone was seen a few times. The V gene is TRBV7-7, the J gene TRBJ2-2, with TRBD1 matching over 12 bases. CDR3 size: 18 residues. J lost 5 bases, V lost 5 bases, and 12 bases had no gene match. CDR1 is SSHAT and CDR2 is FNYEAQ in the germline V gene (reference sequence). CDR3 sequence reads: CASSRRPGQGARTGELFF. The CDR3 region has the DNA TGTGCCAGCAGCCGGAGGCCGGGACAGGGGGCACGTACCGGGGAGCTGTTTTTT.

The rearrangement joins TRBV5-6 to TRBJ1-2; a possible D gene is TRBD1 (6 bases). The CDR3 is 14 residues long. Germline V lookup: CDR1 SGHDT, CDR2 YYEEEE. The V end lost 4 bases, the J end lost 5 bases, and 15 bases lay between the germline ends. CDR3: CASSQVTGIYGYTF. For the CDR3, the DNA is TGTGCCAGCAGCCAAGTCACAGGGATTTATGGCTACACCTTC. The entire variable domain, with the rest obtained from reference TRBV5-6 and TRBJ1-2, is as follows: DAGVTQSPTHLIKTRGQQVTLRCSPKSGHDTVSWYQQALGQGPQFIFQYYEEEERQRGNFPDRFSGHQFPNYSSELNVNALLLGDSALYLCASSQVTGIYGYTFGSGTRLTVV.

The chain couples TRBV13 to TRBJ2-3, with 10 bases lining up with TRBD2. In germline, CDR1 is PRHDT, CDR2 FYEKMQ (reference sequence). V was clipped by 1 base and J by 5 bases; unmatched bases: 6. The CDR3 has 16 residues. The CDR3 loop is CASSLASGGGVDTQYF. CDR3 sequence (DNA): TGTGCCAGCAGCTTAGCTAGCGGGGGAGGAGTAGATACGCAGTATTTT. Drawing the rest from reference TRBV13 and TRBJ2-3, the complete variable domain is AAGVIQSPRHLIKEKRETATLKCYPIPRHDTVYWYQQGPGQDPQFLISFYEKMQSDKGSIPDRFSAQQFSDYHSELNMSSLELGDSALYFCASSLASGGGVDTQYFGPGTRLTVL.

The J gene is TRBJ2-1, the V gene TRBV7-9; a weak D match, TRBD1 (6 bases). V was cut by 4 bases and J by 7 bases, with 14 bases left in between. Germline CDR1 and CDR2: SEHNR and FQNEAQ (reference sequence). The CDR3 sequence is 14 residues long. CDR3 bases: TGTGCCAGCAGCTCCTGGGACATCGCAAATGAGCAGTTCTTC. It translates to CASSSWDIANEQFF.

The chain recombines TRBV10-3 with TRBJ1-1, with 8 positions matching TRBD1. CDR1 ENHRY and CDR2 SYGVKD come from the germline V gene. The CDR3 extends over 16 amino acids. V gave up 6 bases and J gave up 2 bases; unmatched junction bases: 11. CDR3 nucleotide sequence: TGTGCCATCAGCGATGCAGGGGGCTGGGGAAACACTGAAGCTTTCTTT. This codes for CAISDAGGWGNTEAFF.

The chain is built from TRBV27 and TRBJ1-2; 9 bases align to TRBD1. The germline V gene encodes CDR1 MNHEY and CDR2 SMNVEV (reference sequence). The CDR3 runs to 14 residues. V lost 7 bases to trimming and J lost 0 bases; unmatched junction nucleotides: 3. This chain's CDR3 is CASTWTGANYGYTF. CDR3 coding DNA: TGTGCCAGCACCTGGACAGGGGCTAACTATGGCTACACCTTC.

This clone was seen a handful of times. The genes are TRBV29-1 and TRBJ2-1; TRBD1 matches 7 bases. Germline lookup yields CDR1 SQVTM and CDR2 ANQGSEA. V trimming: 3 bases; J trimming: 5 bases; junction bases outside the gene matches: 10. There are 15 residues in the CDR3. The CDR3 region has the DNA TGCAGCGTTGATTCGACAGGGCGATGGGACAATGAGCAGTTCTTC. Its protein is CSVDSTGRWDNEQFF.